What follows is one T cell receptor beta chain and its context. One junction end disagrees with the germline gene, perhaps due to a read error. The data derive from a study of blood T cell repertoires in COVID-19. Across the study: T cells, B-cell-depleted T cells, or PBMCs supplied cDNA or gDNA.

Original methodology: Amplification of reference gene primers was used by the study to estimate nucleated cell counts. Sequencing was performed with immunoSEQ multiplex PCR; in TCRdb, only in-frame clones are kept and a portion is missing. The V and J calls and clone size come from that table; D and trimming were worked out from the DNA. The sample lists hundreds of thousands of clones; approximately 87% were seen once. Germline values: CDR1 SGHRS, CDR2 YFSETQ. This CDR3 is built from 15 residues. J is TRBJ2-7 and V is TRBV5-1, with 8 bases lining up with TRBD1. Specimen: peripheral blood. The receptor was isolated from a human donor in a cohort sampled during active COVID-19. The CDR3: CANSLIGTGPYEQYF. The CDR3 coding sequence is TGCGCCAACAGCTTGATAGGGACAGGTCCCTACGAGCAGTACTTC.